One sample yielded the 32 T cell receptor beta chains listed below, sequenced in a study of blood T cell repertoires in COVID-19. TCRdb's copy holds only in-frame clones and misses some; the assay was immunoSEQ multiplex PCR. This sample has fewer than 400,000 clones, with roughly 85% found just once. The sequencing sample was made of peripheral blood. Source of these receptors: a woman between 18 and 29 years old with acute or convalescent COVID-19.

The table lists this clone with a few counts. This same CDR3 is encoded by further DNA sequences in the sample. The J gene is TRBJ1-4, the V gene TRBV7-3; D is ambiguous. CDR1 and CDR2 (germline): SGHTA, FQGTGA. V lost 1 base to trimming and J lost 7 bases, with 7 bases between them. The CDR3 sequence is 13 residues long. CDR3 DNA: TGTGCCAGCAGCTTAAATCTCGGTGAAAAACTGTTTTTT. Translation gives CASSLNLGEKLFF.

The gene calls are TRBV19 and TRBJ1-1; 12 bases agree with TRBD1. V lost 0 bases, J lost 1 base, and 24 bases stayed unmatched. This CDR3 has 24 residues. Germline assignment: CDR1 LNHDA and CDR2 SQIVND (reference sequence). The CDR3 nucleotides are TGTGCCAGTAGTATAGATCCGTGGACAGGGACAGGGGGCTCTACTGGTCTACGGAACACTGAAGCTTTCTTT. Amino acid sequence: CASSIDPWTGTGGSTGLRNTEAFF. Drawing the rest from reference TRBV19 and TRBJ1-1, the complete variable domain is DGGITQSPKYLFRKEGQNVTLSCEQNLNHDAMYWYRQDPGQGLRLIYYSQIVNDFQKGDIAEGYSVSREKKESFPLTVTSAQKNPTAFYLCASSIDPWTGTGGSTGLRNTEAFFGQGTRLTVV.

The chain has TRBV5-4 and TRBJ1-2, with 9 bases that match TRBD1. Germline V gene sequence: CDR1 SGHNT, CDR2 YYREEE (reference sequence). With 4 bases clipped from V and 3 bases from J, the junction kept 7 bases outside the gene matches. The CDR3 is made up of 15 amino acids. CDR3 nucleotide sequence: TGTGCCAGCAGCCTAAACAGGGGGCAGGACTATGGCTACACCTTC. Its translation: CASSLNRGQDYGYTF.

This clone was recorded a few times. Written as DNA, the CDR3 is TGCGCCAGCAGCTTGAGGCAGGGCGATGAAAAACTGTTTTTT. Translated, it gives CASSLRQGDEKLFF. The chain combines TRBV5-1 with TRBJ1-4, with D tentatively TRBD1 (5 bases). This CDR3 region has 14 residues. With 1 base removed from V and 6 bases from J, the gap between germline ends came to 10 bases. From germline, CDR1 is SGHRS and CDR2 YFSETQ.

This chain connects TRBV6-2 or TRBV6-3 to TRBJ2-7; 11 nucleotides agree with TRBD1. CDR1 is MNHEY and CDR2 is SVGEGT in the germline V gene. J lost 1 base, V lost 6 bases, and 8 bases had no gene match. The CDR3 has 16 residues. The CDR3 DNA reads as TGTGCCAGCAGCCCTGCCGGGACAGGGGGTTCCTACGAGCAGTACTTC. Its protein product is CASSPAGTGGSYEQYF.

The V and J genes are TRBV5-4 and TRBJ2-2; 15 bases align to TRBD2. The CDR3 consists of 19 residues. V was pared by 4 bases and J by 6 bases, with 13 bases of the junction left unmatched. Germline V CDR1 and CDR2: SGHNT, YYREEE (reference sequence). The CDR3 protein is CASSPLGLAGGRMAGELFF. The DNA of the CDR3 is TGTGCCAGCAGCCCACTTGGACTAGCGGGGGGGCGTATGGCCGGGGAGCTGTTTTTT.

The chain uses TRBV19 and TRBJ1-1; no clear D. V lost 5 bases to trimming and J lost 11 bases, with 21 bases between them. The CDR3 covers 14 residues. Germline assignment: CDR1 LNHDA and CDR2 SQIVND (reference sequence). The CDR3 loop is CASSWTVSEREAFF. CDR3 DNA sequence: TGTGCCAGTAGTTGGACTGTTTCGGAACGGGAGGCTTTCTTT.

The V and J genes are TRBV7-9 and TRBJ1-3; 7 bases fit TRBD1. Germline loops: CDR1 SEHNR, CDR2 FQNEAQ (reference sequence). J gave up 0 bases and V 6 bases, and 11 bases lay outside the gene matches. The CDR3 length is 17 residues. The CDR3 DNA is TGTGCCAGCAGACCCGGGACAGCCTTCGTCTCTGGAAACACCATATATTTT. It translates to CASRPGTAFVSGNTIYF.

The genes are TRBV13 and TRBJ1-4, with D maybe TRBD1 (6 bases). CDR1 is PRHDT and CDR2 is FYEKMQ in the germline V gene (reference sequence). The CDR3 consists of 14 residues. The V gene lost 5 bases and the J gene lost 4 bases, with 11 bases spanning the gap. CDR3 protein: CASSPQGNNEKLFF. The DNA for the CDR3 is TGTGCCAGCAGCCCCCAGGGGAATAATGAAAAACTGTTTTTT.

This sequence joins TRBV4-2 and TRBJ2-5, with 7 positions matching TRBD1. After removal of 1 base from V and 5 bases from J, the junction contained 4 bases not matched to a gene. The CDR3 runs to 14 residues. Looked up from germline, CDR1 is LGHNA and CDR2 is YNFKEQ. The DNA of the CDR3 is TGTGCCAGCAGCCAAGCCGGGACAGAGGAGACCCAGTACTTC. Translated: CASSQAGTEETQYF.

This chain links TRBV6-1 with TRBJ1-5; a weak D match, TRBD1 (5 bases). The CDR3 runs to 16 residues. V dropped 2 bases and J dropped 1 base, with 12 bases sitting between them. Germline CDR1 reads MNHNS; CDR2 reads SASEGT. The CDR3 region is CASSELGGVSNQPQHF. Here the CDR3 DNA reads TGTGCCAGCAGTGAACTGGGAGGGGTAAGCAATCAGCCCCAGCATTTT.

This chain links TRBV9 with TRBJ2-1; a weak D match, TRBD1 (5 bases). CDR1 and CDR2 (germline): SGDLS, YYNGEE. The CDR3 has 15 amino acids. Trimming stripped 3 bases from V and 2 bases from J, with 12 bases between. In DNA, the CDR3 is TGTGCCAGCAGCGGAGAGACAGTGGCCTACAATGAGCAGTTCTTC. It is translated as CASSGETVAYNEQFF.

The V call is TRBV7-8, the J call TRBJ2-1; D is unclear. This CDR3 is 16 amino acids long. V lost 5 bases to trimming and J lost 0 bases, with 14 bases between them. The germline V gene encodes CDR1 SGHVS and CDR2 FQNEAQ. CDR3 nucleotides: TGTGCCAGCAGCCTGGTAATTCCGAGCTCCTACAATGAGCAGTTCTTC. Translating it yields CASSLVIPSSYNEQFF.

The chain couples TRBV6-6 to TRBJ1-4, with D unresolved. The ends were cut back, 5 bases at V and 4 bases at J, with 20 bases in the middle. The CDR3 spans 17 residues. Germline V CDR1 and CDR2: MNHNY, SVGAGI (reference sequence). DNA of the CDR3: TGTGCCAGCAGTCCGGCCCTGATGACACCTCGTAATGAAAAACTGTTTTTT. Protein sequence: CASSPALMTPRNEKLFF.

The chain uses TRBV6-2 or TRBV6-3 and TRBJ1-2, with 7 bases matching TRBD1. This CDR3 contains 15 residues. V was pared by 2 bases and J by 7 bases, with 10 bases of the junction left unmatched. CDR1 is MNHEY, CDR2 SVGEGT, per germline. CDR3 protein: CASSYEGRGIPGYTF. The CDR3 DNA is TGTGCCAGCAGTTACGAGGGCAGGGGGATCCCTGGCTACACCTTC.

The gene calls are TRBV10-3 and TRBJ2-1; TRBD2 might be the D (5 bases). The CDR3 is 14 amino acids. CDR1 is ENHRY, CDR2 SYGVKD, per germline. V lost 5 bases, J lost 3 bases, and 11 bases lay in between. CDR3 nucleotide sequence: TGTGCCATCAGTCAGAGGAGGTTCTACAATGAGCAGTTCTTC. Its translation: CAISQRRFYNEQFF.

There are a few counts of this clone. The rearrangement links TRBV24-1 to TRBJ1-5, with D possibly being TRBD1 (6 bases). From germline, CDR1 is KGHDR and CDR2 SFDVKD. Trimming stripped 4 bases from V and 3 bases from J, with 9 bases between. This CDR3 is built from 14 residues. The CDR3 spells CATSERTVNQPQHF. The CDR3 DNA sequence: TGTGCCACCAGTGAGCGGACAGTCAATCAGCCCCAGCATTTT.

This clone was observed a handful of times. The chain carries TRBV11-2 and TRBJ1-1; D is perhaps TRBD1 (6 bases). Germline V lookup: CDR1 SGHAT, CDR2 FQNNGV. Trimming shortened V by 3 bases and J by 8 bases, and 10 bases separated the two germline ends. The CDR3 sequence is 12 residues long. The CDR3 sequence: CASSFSGTEAFF. For the CDR3, the DNA is TGTGCCAGCAGCTTCTCCGGGACAGAAGCTTTCTTT.

For the CDR3, the DNA is TGTGCCACCAATCGTTTCCCGGAGACCCAGTACTTC. It is translated as CATNRFPETQYF. V usage is TRBV15 and J usage is TRBJ2-5; D is uncertain. CDR1 is LNHNV, CDR2 YYDKDF, per germline (reference sequence). With 7 bases removed from V and 5 bases from J, the gap between germline ends came to 11 bases. The CDR3 has 12 residues.

The rearrangement uses TRBV7-8 and TRBJ1-1; D remains ambiguous. This CDR3 has 12 amino acids. Deletions cut 4 bases from V and 5 bases from J, with 8 bases between. The germline CDR1 and CDR2 sequences are SGHVS and FQNEAQ. CDR3 bases: TGTGCCAGCAGCTCACCACGGACTGAAGCTTTCTTT. It yields the protein CASSSPRTEAFF.

This rearrangement joins TRBV5-1 to TRBJ1-1; possibly TRBD1 for D (6 bases). V lost 6 bases and J 3 bases, leaving 24 bases between the germline ends. Germline lookup yields CDR1 SGHRS and CDR2 YFSETQ. This CDR3 region has 17 residues. The CDR3 loop reads CASNPTGLTPNYTEAFF. In nucleotides, the CDR3 is TGCGCCAGCAACCCTACAGGGCTTACACCTAATTACACTGAAGCTTTCTTT.

The rearrangement uses TRBV5-6 and TRBJ2-5; 7 nucleotides match TRBD1. Germline values: CDR1 SGHDT, CDR2 YYEEEE. V lost 0 bases, J lost 5 bases, and 10 bases stayed unmatched. This CDR3 has 16 amino acids. The CDR3 loop reads CASSLEPHRGRETQYF. In nucleotides, the CDR3 is TGTGCCAGCAGCTTGGAACCCCACAGGGGAAGGGAGACCCAGTACTTC.

The J gene is TRBJ1-2, the V gene TRBV9, with TRBD1 matching over 10 bases. With 2 bases clipped from V and 6 bases from J, the junction kept 4 bases outside the gene matches. CDR1 is SGDLS and CDR2 is YYNGEE in the germline V gene. The CDR3 runs 14 residues. The CDR3 nucleotides are TGTGCCAGCAGCGTTTTGACAGGGGGCGATGGCTACACCTTC. Its translation is CASSVLTGGDGYTF.

This clone was observed a handful of times. The rearrangement links TRBV23-1 to TRBJ1-2, with TRBD1 matching over 7 bases. TRBV23-1 is treated as an ORF (open reading frame) with a function not yet certain. The CDR3 loop spans 15 amino acids. Germline trimming cut 1 base from V and 4 bases from J; bases unmatched to any gene: 6. CDR3 sequence (DNA): TGCGCCAGCAGTCAATTAGGGACAGCCCCCTATGGCTACACCTTC. Its translation: CASSQLGTAPYGYTF.

The chain couples TRBV27 to TRBJ1-3; 7 bases map to TRBD1. CDR1 and CDR2 (germline): MNHEY, SMNVEV (reference sequence). The CDR3 is 15 amino acids. Losses at the gene ends were 5 bases for V and 2 bases for J; bases not matched to a gene: 6. CDR3 protein: CASSVTGAPGNTIYF. CDR3 nucleotide sequence: TGTGCCAGCAGTGTCACAGGGGCGCCTGGAAACACCATATATTTT.

A few counts support this clone. The chain carries TRBV6-5 and TRBJ1-4; no definite D call. Germline V gene lookup returns CDR1 MNHEY and CDR2 SVGAGI. The CDR3 contains 13 residues. Trimming took 6 bases from V and 8 from J, leaving 13 bases between them. CDR3 amino acids: CASRPGVGEKLFF. The CDR3 DNA reads as TGTGCCAGCAGACCCGGGGTGGGGGAAAAACTGTTTTTT.

This clone occurred a few times. The CDR3 loop reads CASSYGQSHGYTF. CDR3 sequence (DNA): TGTGCCAGCAGTTACGGGCAGAGTCATGGCTACACCTTC. V usage is TRBV6-2 or TRBV6-3 and J usage is TRBJ1-2; no reliable D call. The germline CDR1 and CDR2 sequences are MNHEY and SVGEGT. The V and J ends lost 2 bases and 6 bases respectively, with 10 bases between them. The CDR3 sequence is 13 residues long.

The chain carries TRBV18 and TRBJ1-1, with D possibly matching TRBD1 (5 bases). CDR1 KGHSH and CDR2 LQKENI come from the germline V gene. The CDR3 contains 13 residues. The V end was cut by 6 bases, the J end by 0 bases, with 8 bases between. For the CDR3, the DNA is TGTGCCAGCTCGTCGACAGTGAACACTGAAGCTTTCTTT. This encodes CASSSTVNTEAFF.

V is TRBV11-2 and J is TRBJ1-6, with D possibly TRBD1 on 5 matching bases. Trimming removed 0 bases at V and 7 bases at J, with 16 bases between. Germline V CDR1 and CDR2: SGHAT, FQNNGV. This CDR3 has 17 amino acids. Written as DNA, the CDR3 is TGTGCCAGCAGCTTAGATATTGGTGGGGCCCCAAATTCACCCCTCCACTTT. Amino acid sequence: CASSLDIGGAPNSPLHF.

The chain couples TRBV10-2 to TRBJ1-2; perhaps TRBD1 as D (5 bases). Germline-derived CDR1 and CDR2 are WSHSY and SAAADI. V was clipped by 5 bases and J by 5 bases, with 12 bases between them. This CDR3 region has 13 residues. The CDR3 sequence: CASSRGGSYGYTF. CDR3 nucleotides: TGCGCCAGCAGTCGGGGGGGTTCATATGGCTACACCTTC.

As DNA, the CDR3 is TGTGCCAGCACCTGGGACAGCAACTATGGCTACACCTTC. It translates to CASTWDSNYGYTF. The chain uses TRBV6-5 and TRBJ1-2; TRBD1 matches 7 bases. The CDR3 has 13 residues. CDR1 and CDR2 (germline): MNHEY, SVGAGI. Trimming took 7 bases from V and 2 from J; bases not matched to a gene: 4.

The chain carries TRBV9 and TRBJ1-4, with a possible D match to TRBD1 (5 bases). CDR3 length equals 16 residues. Germline values: CDR1 SGDLS, CDR2 YYNGEE. With 3 bases removed from V and 5 bases from J, the gap between germline ends came to 17 bases. The CDR3 DNA follows: TGTGCCAGCAGCGCCTCCTCTGGGACTGGAAATGAAAAACTGTTTTTT. The encoded protein is CASSASSGTGNEKLFF. The full variable domain, its missing parts supplied by reference TRBV9 and TRBJ1-4, is DSGVTQTPKHLITATGQRVTLRCSPRSGDLSVYWYQQSLDQGLQFLIQYYNGEERAKGNILERFSAQQFPDLHSELNLSSLELGDSALYFCASSASSGTGNEKLFFGSGTQLSVL.